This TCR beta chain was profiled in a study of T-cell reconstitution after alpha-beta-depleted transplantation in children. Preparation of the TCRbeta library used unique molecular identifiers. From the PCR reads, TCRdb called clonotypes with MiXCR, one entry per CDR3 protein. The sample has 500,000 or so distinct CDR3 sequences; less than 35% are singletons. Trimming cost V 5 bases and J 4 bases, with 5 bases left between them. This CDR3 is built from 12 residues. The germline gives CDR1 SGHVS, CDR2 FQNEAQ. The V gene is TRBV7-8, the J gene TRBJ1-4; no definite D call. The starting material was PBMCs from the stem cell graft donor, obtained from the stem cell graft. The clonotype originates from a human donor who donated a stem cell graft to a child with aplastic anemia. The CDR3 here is CASSLRNEKLFF. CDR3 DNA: TGTGCCAGCAGCCTGCGTAATGAAAAACTGTTTTTT.